Each of the 25 T cell receptor beta chains below was sequenced from the same sample in a study of blood T cell repertoires in COVID-19. Using immunoSEQ multiplex PCR, the repertoire was profiled, and TCRdb retains in-frame clones only, with some absent. The sample consists of about 260,000 clones, 85% to 90% of them appearing once. The material sequenced was peripheral blood. The receptors originated from a human donor in a cohort sampled during active COVID-19.

The chain recombines TRBV7-2 with TRBJ2-7; 8 bases fit TRBD2. The CDR3 runs 15 residues. Germline CDR1 SGHTA, CDR2 FQGNSA. Losses at the gene ends were 5 bases for V and 1 base for J; bases not matched to a gene: 7. The CDR3 protein is CASSQSGSLSYEQYF. CDR3 nucleotides: TGTGCCAGCAGCCAGAGCGGGAGTTTGTCCTACGAGCAGTACTTC. The complete variable domain, with remaining parts taken from reference TRBV7-2 and TRBJ2-7, reads GAGVSQSPSNKVTEKGKDVELRCDPISGHTALYWYRQSLGQGLEFLIYFQGNSAPDKSGLPSDRFSAERTGGSVSTLTIQRTQQEDSAVYLCASSQSGSLSYEQYFGPGTRLTVT.

This chain uses TRBV10-3 with TRBJ2-5, with 13 bases identical to TRBD2. From germline, CDR1 is ENHRY and CDR2 SYGVKD. Unmatched junction bases numbered 6, after V lost 4 bases and J lost 4 bases. This CDR3 is 16 amino acids long. The CDR3 DNA sequence: TGTGCCATCAGTGCGAGGACTAGCGGGAGAGGAGAGACCCAGTACTTC. Protein: CAISARTSGRGETQYF.

The chain couples TRBV5-1 to TRBJ2-3; tentative D call: TRBD2 (6 bases). The V gene's germline CDR1 is SGHRS and CDR2 YFSETQ. V was cut by 6 bases and J by 4 bases, with 18 bases left in between. This CDR3 is 15 amino acids long. The CDR3 region is CASKLTGSGADTQYF. As DNA, the CDR3 is TGCGCCAGCAAGCTCACCGGGAGTGGTGCAGATACGCAGTATTTT.

The V call is TRBV5-1, the J call TRBJ2-2; 10 bases agree with TRBD1. The V and J ends lost 1 base and 0 bases, in that order; junction bases with no gene match: 3. CDR1 is SGHRS, CDR2 YFSETQ, per germline. The CDR3 consists of 17 residues. The chain's CDR3 is CASSLTGTGANTGELFF. The DNA for the CDR3 is TGCGCCAGCAGCTTGACGGGGACAGGGGCGAACACCGGGGAGCTGTTTTTT.

Here the CDR3 reads CASSRLGLRQYF. DNA of the CDR3: TGTGCCAGCAGCCGACTAGGCCTTAGGCAGTACTTC. The genes are TRBV12-3 or TRBV12-4 and TRBJ2-7; maybe TRBD2 (6 bases). Trimming shortened V by 6 bases and J by 9 bases, and 15 bases separated the two germline ends. The CDR3 length is 12 residues.

The chain joins TRBV23-1 to TRBJ2-5; 7 bases are shared with TRBD1. TRBV23-1 is identified as an open reading frame with a role that is uncertain. Trimming took 4 bases from V and 0 from J; bases not matched to a gene: 5. The CDR3 has 15 amino acids. CDR3 region: CASSPDRYNQETQYF. The CDR3 region has the DNA TGCGCCAGCAGTCCGGACAGGTACAACCAAGAGACCCAGTACTTC.

J is TRBJ1-2 and V is TRBV2; D perhaps matches TRBD1 (5 bases). This CDR3 comprises 14 residues. Germline V lookup: CDR1 SNHLY, CDR2 FYNNEI. Deletions cut 6 bases from V and 0 bases from J, with 11 bases between. DNA of the CDR3: TGTGCCAGCAGCGCGACAGTGACTAACTATGGCTACACCTTC. Amino acids: CASSATVTNYGYTF.

The genes are TRBV29-1 and TRBJ2-7; 8 bases line up with TRBD2. The junction had 20 bases not matched to a gene; V was cut back by 4 bases and J by 0 bases. CDR3 length: 19 amino acids. Germline CDR1 SQVTM, CDR2 ANQGSEA. CDR3 in DNA: TGCAGCGTTGTTTTCTTGGCTAGCGGGTCTCGGGGGGACTCCTACGAGCAGTACTTC. It codes for CSVVFLASGSRGDSYEQYF.

This chain links TRBV7-2 with TRBJ2-7, with 11 positions matching TRBD2. The V segment lost 5 bases and the J segment 6 bases; nucleotides outside the gene matches: 9. The CDR3 contains 15 residues. Germline V gene lookup returns CDR1 SGHTA and CDR2 FQGNSA. CDR3 amino acids: CASSLWGLAGGEQYF. CDR3 bases: TGTGCCAGCAGCCTATGGGGGCTAGCGGGAGGCGAGCAGTACTTC.

The V and J genes are TRBV6-5 and TRBJ2-1, with 9 nucleotides matching TRBD2. Losses at the gene ends were 0 bases for V and 5 bases for J; bases not matched to a gene: 5. This CDR3 comprises 16 residues. Looked up from germline, CDR1 is MNHEY and CDR2 is SVGAGI. The CDR3 DNA follows: TGTGCCAGCAGTTACTCGCGGGAGGGCCCCCACAATGAGCAGTTCTTC. Translated, it gives CASSYSREGPHNEQFF.

V and J are TRBV5-1 and TRBJ2-5, with 7 bases lining up with TRBD2. The V gene end was trimmed by 0 bases and the J gene end by 2 bases; junction bases not matched to a gene: 4. In germline, CDR1 is SGHRS, CDR2 YFSETQ. The CDR3 totals 15 residues. CDR3 loop: CASSLVLAEQETQYF. The CDR3 nucleotides read TGCGCCAGCAGCTTGGTCCTAGCGGAGCAAGAGACCCAGTACTTC.

The gene calls are TRBV29-1 and TRBJ1-1, with D perhaps matching TRBD1 (6 bases). Between the trimmed V and J ends, which lost 5 bases and 10 bases, there was a span of 26 bases. The CDR3 runs to 15 residues. Germline lookup yields CDR1 SQVTM and CDR2 ANQGSEA. This chain's CDR3 is CSVLVMGRGTVGAFF. CDR3 sequence (DNA): TGCAGCGTTTTGGTAATGGGCAGGGGTACTGTTGGAGCTTTCTTT.

The chain couples TRBV5-1 to TRBJ2-7; weak D call: TRBD1 (5 bases). The CDR3 length is 13 residues. The V end was cut by 4 bases, the J end by 5 bases, with 13 bases between. The germline V gene encodes CDR1 SGHRS and CDR2 YFSETQ. CDR3 region: CASSKWGRDEQYF. Written as DNA, the CDR3 is TGCGCCAGCAGCAAATGGGGCCGGGACGAGCAGTACTTC.

The rearrangement joins TRBV5-4 to TRBJ1-1; 10 bases match TRBD1. The CDR3 contains 15 residues. CDR1 and CDR2 (germline): SGHNT, YYREEE (reference sequence). Trimming cost V 4 bases and J 5 bases; bases outside gene matches: 8. Here the CDR3 reads CASSPQTGGATEAFF. The CDR3 DNA follows: TGTGCCAGCAGCCCCCAGACAGGGGGCGCGACTGAAGCTTTCTTT.

The rearrangement joins TRBV6-5 to TRBJ1-1; the match to TRBD1 covers 8 bases. The V and J ends lost 5 bases and 8 bases, in that order; junction bases with no gene match: 13. Germline assignment: CDR1 MNHEY and CDR2 SVGAGI. The length of the CDR3 is 15 residues. DNA for the CDR3: TGTGCCAGCAGTCCCCCCGGGACAGGCCCCAAAGAAGCTTTCTTT. This encodes CASSPPGTGPKEAFF.

The chain uses TRBV19 and TRBJ1-1; 9 bases map to TRBD1. CDR1 and CDR2 from the germline V gene are LNHDA and SQIVND (reference sequence). Trimming took 5 bases from V and 4 from J; bases not matched to a gene: 2. This CDR3 is built from 13 residues. The DNA of the CDR3 is TGTGCCAGTAGTCGGACAGGGGCCACTGAAGCTTTCTTT. Its protein product is CASSRTGATEAFF.

The chain couples TRBV19 to TRBJ1-1; D unclear. Per germline, CDR1 LNHDA and CDR2 SQIVND (reference sequence). Trimming shortened V by 2 bases and J by 8 bases, and 15 bases separated the two germline ends. This CDR3 is built from 14 residues. The CDR3 sequence is CASSITGSTLEAFF. In DNA, the CDR3 is TGTGCCAGTAGTATAACGGGGTCGACTCTCGAAGCTTTCTTT. The variable domain in full, with the rest retrieved from reference TRBV19 and TRBJ1-1, is DGGITQSPKYLFRKEGQNVTLSCEQNLNHDAMYWYRQDPGQGLRLIYYSQIVNDFQKGDIAEGYSVSREKKESFPLTVTSAQKNPTAFYLCASSITGSTLEAFFGQGTRLTVV.

The chain uses TRBV5-1 and TRBJ1-2, with TRBD1 matching over 7 bases. The CDR3 contains 15 residues. Losses at the gene ends were 0 bases for V and 8 bases for J; bases not matched to a gene: 10. Germline V CDR1 and CDR2: SGHRS, YFSETQ. The DNA of the CDR3 is TGCGCCAGCAGCTTGGCACAGGGGACCATGCGGGGCTACACCTTC. Protein: CASSLAQGTMRGYTF.

The rearrangement joins TRBV19 to TRBJ2-2; 10 bases map to TRBD1. The V and J ends lost 2 bases and 5 bases, in that order; junction bases with no gene match: 2. The CDR3 has 15 residues. In germline, CDR1 is LNHDA, CDR2 SQIVND (reference sequence). CDR3 nucleotide sequence: TGTGCCAGTAGTATACGGGACAGGGGAACCGGGGAGCTGTTTTTT. Translation: CASSIRDRGTGELFF.

V gene TRBV14 combines with J gene TRBJ2-3; 9 bases align to TRBD2. The trim removed 6 bases at V and 3 bases at J, leaving 7 bases unmatched. Per the germline V gene, CDR1 is SGHDN and CDR2 is FVKESK. The CDR3 has 15 residues. The CDR3 protein is CASSHLSGRTDTQYF. CDR3 sequence (DNA): TGTGCCAGCAGTCACCTTAGCGGGAGAACAGATACGCAGTATTTT.

CDR3 protein: CATSQISGSTDTQYF. The CDR3 DNA reads TGTGCCACCAGTCAAATAAGCGGGAGCACAGATACGCAGTATTTT. The V call is TRBV24-1, the J call TRBJ2-3; D is perhaps TRBD2 (6 bases). The CDR3 has 15 amino acids. In germline, CDR1 is KGHDR, CDR2 SFDVKD. Between the trimmed V and J ends, which lost 6 bases and 0 bases, there was a span of 12 bases.

V is TRBV7-2 and J is TRBJ2-6; the match to TRBD2 covers 7 bases. The CDR3 contains 17 residues. Germline CDR1 SGHTA, CDR2 FQGNSA. V trimming: 3 bases; J trimming: 0 bases; junction bases outside the gene matches: 5. CDR3 in DNA: TGTGCCAGCAGCTTGGGCGGCGGGAGCTCTGGGGCCAACGTCCTGACTTTC. It codes for CASSLGGGSSGANVLTF.

The J gene is TRBJ2-7, the V gene TRBV4-2; 8 nucleotides agree with TRBD1. The trim removed 1 base at V and 4 bases at J, leaving 9 bases unmatched. Germline V gene data show CDR1 as LGHNA and CDR2 as YNFKEQ. The CDR3 runs 16 residues. The CDR3 nucleotides read TGTGCCAGCAGCCAAGGGGACCGGGACAGGTATTACGAGCAGTACTTC. Protein: CASSQGDRDRYYEQYF.

The rearrangement joins TRBV3-1 (or the pseudogene TRBV3-2) to TRBJ2-7; 8 nucleotides line up with TRBD1. Trimming removed 3 bases from V and 7 bases from J; junction bases left unmatched: 11. This CDR3 spans 15 amino acids. Germline CDR1 reads LGHDT; CDR2 reads YNNKEL (reference sequence). The CDR3 coding sequence is TGTGCCAGCAGCCATCAGGGGGCAGGGTTAACGGAGCAGTACTTC. Its translation is CASSHQGAGLTEQYF.

This clone occurred a few times. The chain uses TRBV6-1 and TRBJ2-7; TRBD1 matches at 7 bases. CDR1 and CDR2 from the germline V gene are MNHNS and SASEGT. The CDR3 runs 15 residues. Trimming cost V 3 bases and J 2 bases; bases outside gene matches: 7. CDR3 residues: CASSDRGDRPYEQYF. The CDR3 DNA reads as TGTGCCAGCAGTGACCGTGGGGACAGACCCTACGAGCAGTACTTC.